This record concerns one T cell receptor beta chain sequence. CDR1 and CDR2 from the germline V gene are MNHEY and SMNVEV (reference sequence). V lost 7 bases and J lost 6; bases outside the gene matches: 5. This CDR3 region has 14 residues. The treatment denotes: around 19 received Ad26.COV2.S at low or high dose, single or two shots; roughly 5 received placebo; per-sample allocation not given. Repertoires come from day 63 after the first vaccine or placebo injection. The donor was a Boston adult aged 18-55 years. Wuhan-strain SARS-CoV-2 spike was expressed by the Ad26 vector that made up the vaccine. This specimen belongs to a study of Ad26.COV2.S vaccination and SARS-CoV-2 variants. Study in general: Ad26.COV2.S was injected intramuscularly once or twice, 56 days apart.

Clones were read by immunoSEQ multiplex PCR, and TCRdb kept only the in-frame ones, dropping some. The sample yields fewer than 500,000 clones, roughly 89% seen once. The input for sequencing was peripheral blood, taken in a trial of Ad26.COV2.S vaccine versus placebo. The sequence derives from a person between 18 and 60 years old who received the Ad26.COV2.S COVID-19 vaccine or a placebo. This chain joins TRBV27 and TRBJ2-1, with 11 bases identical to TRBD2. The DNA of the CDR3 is TGTGCCAGCACAGGTAGCGGGAGGGTCAATGAGCAGTTCTTC. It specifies CASTGSGRVNEQFF.